What follows are 19 T cell receptor beta chains derived from one specimen sequenced in a study of blood T cell repertoires in COVID-19. The protocol was immunoSEQ multiplex PCR, while the TCRdb copy is restricted to in-frame clones and leaves out a portion. The repertoire consists of approximately 170,000 clones, with around 83% occurring once and the leading ten covering around 7.3%. Sequenced: peripheral blood. The receptors were sampled from a woman in her 70s with COVID-19, enrolled during active disease.

The rearrangement uses TRBV5-1 and TRBJ1-1; 8 bases map to TRBD1. This CDR3 is built from 16 residues. V lost 4 bases to trimming and J lost 1 base; unmatched junction nucleotides: 9. Germline CDR1 SGHRS, CDR2 YFSETQ. CDR3: CASSQATTGANTEAFF. CDR3 DNA sequence: TGCGCCAGCAGCCAGGCCACGACAGGGGCGAACACTGAAGCTTTCTTT.

CDR3 loop: CASSPPRRTGGRETQYF. The CDR3 DNA is TGTGCCAGCTCACCACCTAGAAGAACAGGAGGGCGAGAGACCCAGTACTTC. The V gene is TRBV18, the J gene TRBJ2-5, with D possibly being TRBD2 (6 bases). CDR1 is KGHSH, CDR2 LQKENI, per germline. Trimming pared 0 bases from V and 4 bases from J, leaving 18 bases between. The CDR3 covers 17 residues.

The chain uses TRBV5-6 and TRBJ1-4, with 7 bases identical to TRBD1. The trim removed 3 bases at V and 3 bases at J, leaving 2 bases unmatched. This CDR3 spans 14 amino acids. CDR1 is SGHDT and CDR2 is YYEEEE in the germline V gene. CDR3 sequence (DNA): TGTGCCAGCAGCTCGGGACAGCCTAATGAAAAACTGTTTTTT. Translating gives CASSSGQPNEKLFF.

The chain is built from TRBV20-1 and TRBJ2-5; D ambiguous. The CDR3 has 10 amino acids. V lost 6 bases and J 4 bases, leaving 6 bases between the germline ends. Per the germline V gene, CDR1 is DFQATT and CDR2 is SNEGSKA (reference sequence). The CDR3 sequence: CSATRETQYF. The CDR3 nucleotides read TGCAGTGCCACCAGAGAGACCCAGTACTTC.

CDR3 region: CAWNRDRGLEKLFF. CDR3 coding DNA: TGTGCCTGGAATAGGGACAGGGGTTTGGAAAAACTGTTTTTT. This sequence joins TRBV30 and TRBJ1-4; 10 bases agree with TRBD1. Germline-derived CDR1 and CDR2 are GTSNPN and SVGIG (reference sequence). J lost 8 bases, V lost 4 bases, and 7 bases had no gene match. The CDR3 runs to 14 residues.

In this sample, this clone turned up a few times. The chain employs TRBV5-6 and TRBJ2-5; D not resolved. The CDR3 sequence is 13 residues long. Germline CDR1 and CDR2: SGHDT and YYEEEE. V lost 0 bases to trimming and J lost 4 bases, with 7 bases between them. This CDR3 is CASSLATVETQYF. The CDR3 DNA follows: TGTGCCAGCAGCTTGGCCACGGTAGAGACCCAGTACTTC.

The J gene is TRBJ2-3, the V gene TRBV24-1; TRBD1 matches 7 bases. The CDR3 is made up of 13 amino acids. In germline, CDR1 is KGHDR, CDR2 SFDVKD. V dropped 7 bases and J dropped 7; count of bases not matched to a gene: 7. CDR3 in amino acids: CATSEGATYTQYF. In nucleotides, the CDR3 is TGTGCCACCAGCGAGGGGGCTACCTATACGCAGTATTTT.

The rearrangement uses TRBV5-4 and TRBJ2-2, with 9 bases lining up with TRBD2. V trimming: 3 bases; J trimming: 5 bases; junction bases outside the gene matches: 11. CDR1 is SGHNT, CDR2 YYREEE, per germline (reference sequence). CDR3 length equals 17 residues. CDR3 bases: TGTGCCAGCAGCTCCGGGGTAGCGGGAGTTGGGACCGGGGAGCTGTTTTTT. Encoded protein: CASSSGVAGVGTGELFF.

This clone was seen just once. In nucleotides, the CDR3 is TGTGCCAGCAGCCAGACAGGGAGCTATGGCTACACCTTC. Translation gives CASSQTGSYGYTF. This chain uses TRBV5-5 with TRBJ1-2, with 7 positions matching TRBD1. Germline values: CDR1 SGHKS, CDR2 YYEKEE (reference sequence). J lost 4 bases, V lost 4 bases, and 4 bases had no gene match. CDR3 length: 13 residues.

The chain is built from TRBV9 and TRBJ1-2; 9 positions match TRBD1. The CDR3 is 13 amino acids. The J segment lost 7 bases and the V segment lost 4 bases, leaving 5 bases of the junction unmatched. Germline CDR1 is SGDLS and CDR2 is YYNGEE. In nucleotides, the CDR3 is TGTGCCAGCAGCACACAACAGGGGGCTGGCTACACCTTC. This translates into CASSTQQGAGYTF.

The genes are TRBV27 and TRBJ2-7, with D unclear. CDR3 size: 14 residues. Trimming removed 4 bases at V and 3 bases at J, with 13 bases between. Germline V lookup: CDR1 MNHEY, CDR2 SMNVEV (reference sequence). This chain's CDR3 is CASSSTNAYYEQYF. The CDR3 coding sequence is TGTGCCAGCAGTTCCACAAACGCATACTACGAGCAGTACTTC.

This clone was observed at least ten times. This chain uses TRBV7-2 with TRBJ1-2; 11 bases are shared with TRBD1. The CDR3 spans 15 residues. Germline CDR1 and CDR2: SGHTA and FQGNSA. V lost 5 bases and J lost 4; bases outside the gene matches: 6. CDR3 in DNA: TGTGCCAGCAGCGCCGGACAGGGGGCAGTCTATGGCTACACCTTC. Translated: CASSAGQGAVYGYTF.

This sequence joins TRBV29-1 and TRBJ1-1; 7 nucleotides align to TRBD1. The CDR3 loop spans 12 amino acids. Trimming removed 5 bases from V and 5 bases from J; junction bases left unmatched: 5. Germline CDR1 is SQVTM and CDR2 is ANQGSEA. The CDR3 loop is CSVSQGNTEAFF. Written as DNA, the CDR3 is TGCAGCGTTTCACAGGGGAATACTGAAGCTTTCTTT.

The chain carries TRBV7-2 and TRBJ2-7; TRBD1 matches at 8 bases. With 3 bases clipped from V and 7 bases from J, the junction kept 11 bases outside the gene matches. This CDR3 is built from 15 residues. Germline V gene lookup returns CDR1 SGHTA and CDR2 FQGNSA. The CDR3 bases are TGTGCCAGCAGCTTTACAGGGGGTATATCGGGGGAGCAGTACTTC. It translates to CASSFTGGISGEQYF.

V is TRBV5-1 and J is TRBJ2-1, with D possibly matching TRBD1 (6 bases). Trimming pared 3 bases from V and 7 bases from J, leaving 26 bases between. The germline V gene encodes CDR1 SGHRS and CDR2 YFSETQ. The CDR3 totals 18 residues. CDR3 coding DNA: TGCGCCAGCAGCTCCCCCGGTGGGGGCGCCCGGCACGGGAATGAGCAGTTCTTC. Amino acids: CASSSPGGGARHGNEQFF.

The CDR3 coding sequence is TGTGCCAGCTCACCGGAAAAAGGACAGCCCTATGGCTACACCTTC. Translated, it gives CASSPEKGQPYGYTF. The rearrangement uses TRBV18 and TRBJ1-2, with D possibly TRBD1 on 6 matching bases. V lost 3 bases, J lost 4 bases, and 15 bases lay in between. Germline-derived CDR1 and CDR2 are KGHSH and LQKENI. The CDR3 covers 15 residues. The entire variable domain, with the rest obtained from reference TRBV18 and TRBJ1-2, is as follows: NAGVMQNPRHLVRRRGQEARLRCSPMKGHSHVYWYRQLPEEGLKFMVYLQKENIIDESGMPKERFSAEFPKEGPSILRIQQVVRGDSAAYFCASSPEKGQPYGYTFGSGTRLTVV.

The rearrangement joins TRBV5-6 to TRBJ1-6; 9 bases map to TRBD1. This CDR3 has 16 residues. Germline CDR1 and CDR2: SGHDT and YYEEEE. The J segment lost 7 bases and the V segment lost 3 bases, leaving 8 bases of the junction unmatched. The CDR3 loop reads CASSSGNRGRNSPLHF. DNA for the CDR3: TGTGCCAGCAGCTCGGGAAACAGGGGGCGAAATTCACCCCTCCACTTT.

This chain joins TRBV6-2 or TRBV6-3 and TRBJ2-2; 9 nucleotides align to TRBD2. V shed 5 bases and J 7 bases; nucleotides not matched to a gene: 2. The CDR3 has 13 residues. Looked up from germline, CDR1 is MNHEY and CDR2 is SVGEGT. The CDR3 is CASSRLAVGELFF. CDR3 DNA sequence: TGTGCCAGCAGTCGACTAGCGGTCGGGGAGCTGTTTTTT.

The chain recombines TRBV24-1 with TRBJ1-1, with D perhaps TRBD1 (5 bases). The V gene lost 9 bases and the J gene lost 1 base, with 11 bases spanning the gap. The CDR3 runs 13 residues. Germline V gene data show CDR1 as KGHDR and CDR2 as SFDVKD. The CDR3 nucleotides are TGTGCCACCTCTCCAAGGGGGAACACTGAAGCTTTCTTT. This sequence encodes CATSPRGNTEAFF.